A selection of T cell receptor beta chains follows, all from one sample in a study of blood T cell repertoires in COVID-19. Produced via immunoSEQ multiplex PCR; TCRdb's table is partial and in-frame only. The table lists over 100,000 clones, 84% of them singletons, with roughly a quarter in the top ten. The material sequenced was peripheral blood. The receptors were sampled from a man in his 60s with acute or convalescent COVID-19. CDR3s include the opening cysteine and the closing phenylalanine or tryptophan. The order of the fields is D gene, J gene, clone size, V gene, CDR3 protein, CDR3 DNA. A D gene is named only where the DNA matches it firmly. Clone size is given for some rows only: seen once, a few or many times, or a class if the clone is expanded.

D gene: NA; J gene: TRBJ1-4; clone size: NA; V gene: TRBV24-1; CDR3 protein: CATSDASQGGVEKLFF; CDR3 DNA: TGTGCCACCAGTGATGCCTCACAGGGTGGGGTTGAAAAACTGTTTTTT
D gene: TRBD1; J gene: TRBJ1-1; clone size: NA; V gene: TRBV3-1/TRBV3-2; CDR3 protein: CASSQAMGTGGLTEAFF; CDR3 DNA: TGTGCCAGCAGCCAAGCCATGGGGACAGGGGGCTTAACTGAAGCTTTCTTT
D gene: NA; J gene: TRBJ1-5; clone size: few; V gene: TRBV9; CDR3 protein: CASSVGQSDQPQHF; CDR3 DNA: TGTGCCAGCAGCGTTGGACAGAGCGATCAGCCCCAGCATTTT
D gene: NA; J gene: TRBJ2-3; clone size: NA; V gene: TRBV7-2; CDR3 protein: CASSYAGTDTQYF; CDR3 DNA: TGTGCCAGCAGCTACGCAGGCACAGATACGCAGTATTTT
D gene: NA; J gene: TRBJ1-4; clone size: once; V gene: TRBV18; CDR3 protein: CASSPGLQGMGKLFF; CDR3 DNA: TGTGCCAGCTCACCAGGGCTACAGGGCATGGGGAAACTGTTTTTT
D gene: TRBD2; J gene: TRBJ2-5; clone size: NA; V gene: TRBV5-1; CDR3 protein: CASSSPGGQETQYF; CDR3 DNA: TGCGCCAGCAGCAGCCCGGGGGGGCAAGAGACCCAGTACTTC
D gene: TRBD1; J gene: TRBJ2-7; clone size: NA; V gene: TRBV6-5; CDR3 protein: CASRGQFEQYF; CDR3 DNA: TGTGCCAGCAGGGGACAGTTCGAGCAGTACTTC
D gene: NA; J gene: TRBJ2-4; clone size: NA; V gene: TRBV29-1; CDR3 protein: CSVFGGFKNIQYF; CDR3 DNA: TGCAGCGTTTTCGGGGGTTTCAAAAACATTCAGTACTTC
D gene: TRBD1; J gene: TRBJ2-7; clone size: NA; V gene: TRBV5-4; CDR3 protein: CASSRDRVHEQYF; CDR3 DNA: TGTGCCAGCAGCCGGGACAGGGTCCACGAGCAGTACTTC
D gene: TRBD1; J gene: TRBJ1-5; clone size: NA; V gene: TRBV23-1; CDR3 protein: CASSPPTGVDQPQHF; CDR3 DNA: TGCGCCAGCAGTCCACCTACAGGGGTGGATCAGCCCCAGCATTTT
D gene: NA; J gene: TRBJ1-6; clone size: NA; V gene: TRBV18; CDR3 protein: CASSPQGDRNSPLHF; CDR3 DNA: TGTGCCAGCTCACCCCAAGGGGATAGGAATTCACCCCTCCACTTT
D gene: NA; J gene: TRBJ1-5; clone size: NA; V gene: TRBV4-3; CDR3 protein: CASSQDPGITPQHF; CDR3 DNA: TGCGCCAGCAGCCAAGATCCGGGGATCACGCCCCAGCATTTT
D gene: NA; J gene: TRBJ1-1; clone size: NA; V gene: TRBV3-1/TRBV3-2; CDR3 protein: CASSPTRTEAEAFF; CDR3 DNA: TGTGCCAGCAGCCCCACAAGGACAGAGGCTGAAGCTTTCTTT
D gene: NA; J gene: TRBJ1-1; clone size: NA; V gene: TRBV29-1; CDR3 protein: CSVVGDHPEAFF; CDR3 DNA: TGCAGCGTGGTAGGGGATCACCCTGAAGCTTTCTTT
D gene: NA; J gene: TRBJ1-3; clone size: NA; V gene: TRBV27; CDR3 protein: CASSLRTGPPGNTIYF; CDR3 DNA: TGTGCCAGCAGTTTGCGTACAGGTCCTCCTGGAAACACCATATATTTT
D gene: TRBD2; J gene: TRBJ2-1; clone size: NA; V gene: TRBV18; CDR3 protein: CASSPETGGLVEQFF; CDR3 DNA: TGTGCCAGCTCACCAGAAACGGGAGGCCTGGTGGAGCAGTTCTTC
D gene: NA; J gene: TRBJ1-5; clone size: NA; V gene: TRBV10-3; CDR3 protein: CAISTTGFEQPQHF; CDR3 DNA: TGTGCCATCAGTACTACAGGGTTTGAACAGCCCCAGCATTTT
D gene: NA; J gene: TRBJ1-1; clone size: few; V gene: TRBV28; CDR3 protein: CASTLSPSYTEAFF; CDR3 DNA: TGTGCCAGCACCTTGTCCCCCTCGTACACTGAAGCTTTCTTT
D gene: NA; J gene: TRBJ1-3; clone size: once; V gene: TRBV7-6; CDR3 protein: CASSLEDGEKHSGNTIYF; CDR3 DNA: TGTGCCAGCAGCTTAGAAGATGGAGAAAAACACTCTGGAAACACCATATATTTT
D gene: NA; J gene: TRBJ1-4; clone size: NA; V gene: TRBV28; CDR3 protein: CASSQAGRQNEKLFF; CDR3 DNA: TGTGCCAGCAGCCAAGCGGGACGGCAAAATGAAAAACTGTTTTTT
D gene: TRBD1; J gene: TRBJ2-4; clone size: NA; V gene: TRBV5-1; CDR3 protein: CASSSQGWSDIQYF; CDR3 DNA: TGCGCCAGCAGCTCACAGGGGTGGTCAGACATTCAGTACTTC
D gene: TRBD1; J gene: TRBJ1-3; clone size: NA; V gene: TRBV19; CDR3 protein: CASQTGISSGNTIYF; CDR3 DNA: TGTGCCAGCCAGACAGGGATCAGCTCTGGAAACACCATATATTTT
D gene: TRBD1; J gene: TRBJ1-5; clone size: NA; V gene: TRBV19; CDR3 protein: CASKTTTGGNQPQHF; CDR3 DNA: TGTGCCAGTAAAACAACGACAGGGGGTAATCAGCCCCAGCATTTT
D gene: TRBD1; J gene: TRBJ1-2; clone size: NA; V gene: TRBV9; CDR3 protein: CASSTGTASPALYGYTF; CDR3 DNA: TGTGCCAGCAGCACCGGGACAGCATCGCCGGCCCTGTATGGCTACACCTTC
D gene: NA; J gene: TRBJ2-5; clone size: once; V gene: TRBV20-1; CDR3 protein: CSASQVADQETQYF; CDR3 DNA: TGCAGTGCTAGTCAGGTAGCGGACCAAGAGACCCAGTACTTC
D gene: NA; J gene: TRBJ2-2; clone size: NA; V gene: TRBV6-2/TRBV6-3; CDR3 protein: CASSKPGLRTGELFF; CDR3 DNA: TGTGCCAGCAGTAAACCGGGACTGCGCACCGGGGAGCTGTTTTTT
D gene: NA; J gene: TRBJ2-1; clone size: once; V gene: TRBV5-1; CDR3 protein: CASSLIGAGSAWGGNEQFF; CDR3 DNA: TGCGCCAGCAGCTTGATTGGGGCAGGTTCGGCGTGGGGTGGCAATGAGCAGTTCTTC
D gene: TRBD1; J gene: TRBJ1-6; clone size: NA; V gene: TRBV12-3/TRBV12-4; CDR3 protein: CASTLTGGSPLHF; CDR3 DNA: TGTGCCAGCACCTTGACAGGGGGATCACCCCTCCACTTT
D gene: NA; J gene: TRBJ1-4; clone size: NA; V gene: TRBV7-7; CDR3 protein: CASSLSQAAKLFF; CDR3 DNA: TGTGCTAGCAGCCTGTCCCAAGCCGCGAAACTGTTTTTT
D gene: TRBD1; J gene: TRBJ2-7; clone size: NA; V gene: TRBV5-5; CDR3 protein: CASSTPGQKYEQYF; CDR3 DNA: TGTGCCAGCAGCACACCGGGACAGAAGTACGAGCAGTACTTC
D gene: TRBD2; J gene: TRBJ2-3; clone size: NA; V gene: TRBV9; CDR3 protein: CASSVIAGGPRNTQYF; CDR3 DNA: TGTGCCAGCAGCGTAATAGCGGGAGGGCCTCGCAATACGCAGTATTTT
D gene: TRBD1; J gene: TRBJ1-2; clone size: NA; V gene: TRBV27; CDR3 protein: CASKAPTGVYGYTF; CDR3 DNA: TGTGCCAGCAAAGCTCCTACAGGGGTCTATGGCTACACCTTC
D gene: NA; J gene: TRBJ1-1; clone size: few; V gene: TRBV5-1; CDR3 protein: CASSLVPQGEAEAFF; CDR3 DNA: TGCGCCAGCAGCTTAGTACCCCAGGGTGAAGCTGAAGCTTTCTTT
D gene: NA; J gene: TRBJ1-1; clone size: NA; V gene: TRBV7-8; CDR3 protein: CASRRDGEAFF; CDR3 DNA: TGTGCCAGCCGGAGGGATGGTGAAGCTTTCTTT
D gene: NA; J gene: TRBJ1-2; clone size: once; V gene: TRBV14; CDR3 protein: CASSRTGGYTF; CDR3 DNA: TGTGCCAGCAGCCGTACAGGTGGCTACACCTTC
D gene: TRBD2; J gene: TRBJ2-3; clone size: many; V gene: TRBV19; CDR3 protein: CASSKPPGLAPDTQYF; CDR3 DNA: TGTGCCAGTAGTAAACCCCCGGGACTAGCTCCAGATACGCAGTATTTT
D gene: TRBD1; J gene: TRBJ1-6; clone size: NA; V gene: TRBV6-5; CDR3 protein: CASMWLRQGQSPLHF; CDR3 DNA: TGTGCCAGCATGTGGCTTCGACAGGGGCAGTCACCCCTCCACTTT
D gene: NA; J gene: TRBJ2-2; clone size: NA; V gene: TRBV29-1; CDR3 protein: CSVVSGGYTGELFF; CDR3 DNA: TGCAGCGTTGTAAGTGGCGGGTACACCGGGGAGCTGTTTTTT
D gene: NA; J gene: TRBJ2-5; clone size: NA; V gene: TRBV5-5; CDR3 protein: CASSLTGNERSGETQYF; CDR3 DNA: TGTGCCAGCAGCTTGACAGGGAACGAACGTTCAGGAGAGACCCAGTACTTC
D gene: TRBD1; J gene: TRBJ2-3; clone size: NA; V gene: TRBV28; CDR3 protein: CASSPDRGGGTDTQYF; CDR3 DNA: TGTGCCAGCAGCCCCGACAGGGGCGGAGGCACAGATACGCAGTATTTT
D gene: NA; J gene: TRBJ2-2; clone size: NA; V gene: TRBV11-2; CDR3 protein: CASSPRLNTGELFF; CDR3 DNA: TGTGCCAGCAGCCCCCGACTCAACACCGGGGAGCTGTTTTTT
D gene: NA; J gene: TRBJ2-2; clone size: NA; V gene: TRBV28; CDR3 protein: CASILQGAATGELFF; CDR3 DNA: TGTGCCAGCATCCTTCAGGGCGCGGCCACCGGGGAGCTGTTTTTT
D gene: NA; J gene: TRBJ2-1; clone size: NA; V gene: TRBV27; CDR3 protein: CASSLYNEQFF; CDR3 DNA: TGTGCCAGCAGTCTTTACAATGAGCAGTTCTTC
D gene: TRBD2; J gene: TRBJ2-1; clone size: NA; V gene: TRBV27; CDR3 protein: CASSPIGPLAGGPLDEQFF; CDR3 DNA: TGTGCCAGCAGTCCGATCGGCCCTCTGGCGGGAGGGCCCTTAGATGAGCAGTTCTTC
D gene: NA; J gene: TRBJ1-6; clone size: NA; V gene: TRBV9; CDR3 protein: CASSPEGGTAPLHF; CDR3 DNA: TGTGCCAGCAGCCCGGAGGGGGGGACGGCACCCCTCCACTTT
D gene: NA; J gene: TRBJ1-5; clone size: NA; V gene: TRBV10-3; CDR3 protein: CAISEWSGPNQPQHF; CDR3 DNA: TGTGCCATCAGTGAGTGGTCAGGCCCCAATCAGCCCCAGCATTTT
D gene: TRBD2; J gene: TRBJ2-5; clone size: NA; V gene: TRBV11-3; CDR3 protein: CASSLTTSGQETQYF; CDR3 DNA: TGTGCCAGCAGCTTAACGACTAGCGGTCAAGAGACCCAGTACTTC
D gene: TRBD2; J gene: TRBJ2-1; clone size: NA; V gene: TRBV11-3; CDR3 protein: CASSFIGRAYNEQFF; CDR3 DNA: TGTGCCAGCAGCTTTATCGGGAGGGCCTACAATGAGCAGTTCTTC
D gene: NA; J gene: TRBJ1-6; clone size: NA; V gene: TRBV7-2; CDR3 protein: CASSLVQGDSPLHF; CDR3 DNA: TGTGCCAGCAGCTTAGTACAGGGAGACTCACCCCTCCACTTT
D gene: TRBD2; J gene: TRBJ2-7; clone size: NA; V gene: TRBV4-1; CDR3 protein: CASSLLAGESYEQYF; CDR3 DNA: TGCGCCAGCAGCCTTTTAGCGGGAGAGAGCTACGAGCAGTACTTC
D gene: TRBD1; J gene: TRBJ2-7; clone size: NA; V gene: TRBV29-1; CDR3 protein: CSILGGTGADEQYF; CDR3 DNA: TGCAGCATCTTGGGGGGGACAGGGGCCGACGAGCAGTACTTC
D gene: TRBD1; J gene: TRBJ2-5; clone size: NA; V gene: TRBV10-3; CDR3 protein: CAISESKGQGRETQYF; CDR3 DNA: TGTGCCATCAGTGAGTCTAAGGGACAGGGGCGAGAGACCCAGTACTTC
D gene: NA; J gene: TRBJ1-1; clone size: NA; V gene: TRBV29-1; CDR3 protein: CSVARGTEAFF; CDR3 DNA: TGCAGCGTCGCACGGGGGACTGAAGCTTTCTTT
D gene: NA; J gene: TRBJ1-5; clone size: NA; V gene: TRBV10-3; CDR3 protein: CAISGKGLGQPQHF; CDR3 DNA: TGTGCCATCAGCGGCAAGGGGCTCGGTCAGCCCCAGCATTTT
D gene: NA; J gene: TRBJ1-6; clone size: once; V gene: TRBV7-6; CDR3 protein: CASTLTGGRNSPLHF; CDR3 DNA: TGTGCCAGCACCCTAACGGGGGGGAGGAATTCACCCCTCCACTTT
D gene: NA; J gene: TRBJ1-2; clone size: NA; V gene: TRBV2; CDR3 protein: CASRPRSQPIF; CDR3 DNA: TGTGCCAGCAGGCCTAGGAGTCAACCCATCTTC
D gene: NA; J gene: TRBJ1-4; clone size: NA; V gene: TRBV7-9; CDR3 protein: CASSLSPNEKLFF; CDR3 DNA: TGTGCCAGCAGCTTAAGCCCTAATGAAAAACTGTTTTTT
D gene: TRBD1; J gene: TRBJ1-5; clone size: NA; V gene: TRBV12-3/TRBV12-4; CDR3 protein: CASSLGQNQPQHF; CDR3 DNA: TGTGCCAGCAGCCTGGGACAGAATCAGCCCCAGCATTTT
D gene: NA; J gene: TRBJ2-5; clone size: NA; V gene: TRBV7-2; CDR3 protein: CASGGGAQETQYF; CDR3 DNA: TGTGCCTCTGGTGGGGGGGCACAAGAGACCCAGTACTTC
D gene: NA; J gene: TRBJ2-7; clone size: once; V gene: TRBV10-1; CDR3 protein: CASSPGISYEQYF; CDR3 DNA: TGCGCCAGCAGCCCAGGGATCTCCTACGAGCAGTACTTC